A selection of T cell receptor beta chains follows, all from one sample in a study of blood T cells in healthy people across ages. TCRdb reprocessed the 5' RACE reads via MiXCR and lists one record per CDR3 protein. Among approximately 2,000,000 distinct CDR3 sequences, about 39% were seen once, and the ten largest hold 23%. The sample comprised blood. The receptors were sampled from a human donor in good health. The CDR3 runs from the conserved cysteine through the conserved F or W. Fields, in order: J gene, V gene, clone size, D gene, CDR3 length, CDR3 DNA, CDR3 protein. D genes are given only for firm matches. Clone sizes are given selectively: once, few, many, or a class where the clone is expanded.

j_call: TRBJ2-5; v_call: TRBV3-1; clone_size: .; d_call: .; cdr3_length: 15; cdr3_nt: TGTGCCAGCAGCAAGGGACCCGTCTTACAAGAGACCCAGTACTTC; cdr3_aa: CASSKGPVLQETQYF
j_call: TRBJ2-7; v_call: TRBV7-2; clone_size: .; d_call: TRBD2; cdr3_length: 15; cdr3_nt: TGTGCCAGCAGCTTAGCCTTAGCGGGAACCTACGAGCAGTACTTC; cdr3_aa: CASSLALAGTYEQYF
j_call: TRBJ2-3; v_call: TRBV5-1; clone_size: .; d_call: .; cdr3_length: 15; cdr3_nt: TGCGCCAGCAGCTTGGACAGGGCAGACACAGATACGCAGTATTTT; cdr3_aa: CASSLDRADTDTQYF
j_call: TRBJ2-1; v_call: TRBV7-2; clone_size: few; d_call: .; cdr3_length: 15; cdr3_nt: TGTGCCAGCACCCAAGACCTGGCCTCCTTCGGTGAGCAGTTCTTC; cdr3_aa: CASTQDLASFGEQFF
j_call: TRBJ2-6; v_call: TRBV29-1; clone_size: many; d_call: .; cdr3_length: 16; cdr3_nt: TGCAGCGTTGACCGGGGACAAGTCTCTGGGGCCAACGTCCTGACTTTC; cdr3_aa: CSVDRGQVSGANVLTF
j_call: TRBJ2-6; v_call: TRBV3-1; clone_size: .; d_call: .; cdr3_length: 15; cdr3_nt: TGTGCCAGCAGTAAGGGTATGACTGGGGCCAACGTCCTGACTTTC; cdr3_aa: CASSKGMTGANVLTF
j_call: TRBJ1-2; v_call: TRBV5-1; clone_size: few; d_call: .; cdr3_length: 14; cdr3_nt: TGCGCCAGCAGGCCGAGGCAGATCGACTTTGGCTACACCTTC; cdr3_aa: CASRPRQIDFGYTF
j_call: TRBJ2-3; v_call: TRBV12-3/TRBV12-4; clone_size: .; d_call: .; cdr3_length: 17; cdr3_nt: TGTGCCAGCAGTTTCCGAACAGGGATGAGGTTCACAGATACGCAGTATTTT; cdr3_aa: CASSFRTGMRFTDTQYF
j_call: TRBJ1-2; v_call: TRBV2; clone_size: .; d_call: .; cdr3_length: 14; cdr3_nt: TGTGCCAGCAGTGCTGAACAGGGATTCTATGGCTACACCTTC; cdr3_aa: CASSAEQGFYGYTF
j_call: TRBJ2-3; v_call: TRBV2; clone_size: .; d_call: .; cdr3_length: 15; cdr3_nt: TGTGCCAGCTCAGAAAGCGGGCCTAGCACAGGTACGCAGTATTTT; cdr3_aa: CASSESGPSTGTQYF
j_call: TRBJ2-3; v_call: TRBV6-2/TRBV6-3; clone_size: .; d_call: TRBD2; cdr3_length: 14; cdr3_nt: TGTGCCAGTACCGGGACTAGCGGGAGGTATACGCAGTATTTT; cdr3_aa: CASTGTSGRYTQYF
j_call: TRBJ1-4; v_call: TRBV6-5; clone_size: .; d_call: .; cdr3_length: 13; cdr3_nt: TGTGCCAGCAGTTACAGAAATAATGAAAAACTGTTTTTT; cdr3_aa: CASSYRNNEKLFF
j_call: TRBJ1-1; v_call: TRBV18; clone_size: .; d_call: TRBD1; cdr3_length: 14; cdr3_nt: TGTGCCAGCTCACACCTGACAGGGAACGCTGAAGCTTTCTTT; cdr3_aa: CASSHLTGNAEAFF
j_call: TRBJ1-2; v_call: TRBV29-1; clone_size: .; d_call: TRBD1; cdr3_length: 13; cdr3_nt: TGCAGCGTTGGAATGGACAGGGACTATGGCTACACCTTC; cdr3_aa: CSVGMDRDYGYTF
j_call: TRBJ2-1; v_call: TRBV20-1; clone_size: .; d_call: .; cdr3_length: 15; cdr3_nt: TGCAGTGCTCGGCCGGCAGCCAGGTCAAACAATGAGCAGTTCTTC; cdr3_aa: CSARPAARSNNEQFF
j_call: TRBJ2-7; v_call: TRBV10-3; clone_size: .; d_call: .; cdr3_length: 14; cdr3_nt: TGTGCCATCTGGAGAGGAGGGACAGCCTACGAGCAGTACTTC; cdr3_aa: CAIWRGGTAYEQYF
j_call: TRBJ2-3; v_call: TRBV5-5; clone_size: .; d_call: .; cdr3_length: 14; cdr3_nt: TGTGCCAGCAGCTTGGGGAACATCCTGGATACGCAGTATTTT; cdr3_aa: CASSLGNILDTQYF
j_call: TRBJ2-7; v_call: TRBV15; clone_size: many; d_call: .; cdr3_length: 13; cdr3_nt: TGTGCCACCAGCCGGGGTCTTTCCTACGAGCAGTACTTC; cdr3_aa: CATSRGLSYEQYF
j_call: TRBJ2-7; v_call: TRBV11-2; clone_size: few; d_call: TRBD1; cdr3_length: 16; cdr3_nt: TGTGCCAGCAGCTCTGGCCTCGGGACAGGGGAGGTCGAGCAGTACTTC; cdr3_aa: CASSSGLGTGEVEQYF
j_call: TRBJ1-2; v_call: TRBV5-5; clone_size: .; d_call: .; cdr3_length: 16; cdr3_nt: TGTGCCAGCAGCTTGGGTAGGGGCGGCCCTAACTATGGCTACACCTTC; cdr3_aa: CASSLGRGGPNYGYTF
j_call: TRBJ2-5; v_call: TRBV7-3; clone_size: few; d_call: .; cdr3_length: 17; cdr3_nt: TGTGCCAGCAGCTTACGGTCAGGGGCGAGGGGCCAAGAGACCCAGTACTTC; cdr3_aa: CASSLRSGARGQETQYF
j_call: TRBJ1-4; v_call: TRBV20-1; clone_size: few; d_call: TRBD1; cdr3_length: 15; cdr3_nt: TGCAGTGCTGGATGGCGGGGACAGGGCGATGAAAAACTGTTTTTT; cdr3_aa: CSAGWRGQGDEKLFF
j_call: TRBJ2-7; v_call: TRBV6-2/TRBV6-3; clone_size: .; d_call: .; cdr3_length: 14; cdr3_nt: TGTGCCAGCAGGCCAATACAGGTTCCCAACGAGCAGTACTTC; cdr3_aa: CASRPIQVPNEQYF
j_call: TRBJ1-1; v_call: TRBV7-9; clone_size: many; d_call: .; cdr3_length: 13; cdr3_nt: TGTGCCAGCAATTTGGGAGGGCTAACTGAAGCTTTCTTT; cdr3_aa: CASNLGGLTEAFF
j_call: TRBJ1-1; v_call: TRBV5-5; clone_size: few; d_call: .; cdr3_length: 14; cdr3_nt: TGTGCCAGCAGCTCAGATTATATGAACACTGAAGCTTTCTTT; cdr3_aa: CASSSDYMNTEAFF
j_call: TRBJ2-3; v_call: TRBV4-2; clone_size: .; d_call: TRBD2; cdr3_length: 17; cdr3_nt: TGTGCCAGCAGCCTAGGAGGGACTAGCGGGGGTCCAGATACGCAGTATTTT; cdr3_aa: CASSLGGTSGGPDTQYF
j_call: TRBJ1-2; v_call: TRBV15; clone_size: .; d_call: .; cdr3_length: 13; cdr3_nt: TGTGCCACCAGCCACCCGGAGAACTATGGCTACACCTTC; cdr3_aa: CATSHPENYGYTF
j_call: TRBJ1-2; v_call: TRBV5-1; clone_size: few; d_call: .; cdr3_length: 15; cdr3_nt: TGCGCCAGCAGCTCCTCAATTTGGAGAGACTATGGCTACACCTTC; cdr3_aa: CASSSSIWRDYGYTF
j_call: TRBJ2-5; v_call: TRBV14; clone_size: .; d_call: .; cdr3_length: 16; cdr3_nt: TGTGCCAGCAGCCTCCTCACTGGGACCAGAGCCTACGTGCAGTACTTC; cdr3_aa: CASSLLTGTRAYVQYF
j_call: TRBJ1-6; v_call: TRBV27; clone_size: .; d_call: TRBD1; cdr3_length: 15; cdr3_nt: TGTGCCAGCAGTTTGGAGGGACAGGGGGCTCTGGCCCTCCACTTT; cdr3_aa: CASSLEGQGALALHF
j_call: TRBJ2-7; v_call: TRBV3-1; clone_size: few; d_call: TRBD2; cdr3_length: 14; cdr3_nt: TGTGCCAGCAGCGAGACTAGCGGAGAATACGAGCAGTACTTC; cdr3_aa: CASSETSGEYEQYF
j_call: TRBJ2-3; v_call: TRBV7-2; clone_size: many; d_call: TRBD2; cdr3_length: 15; cdr3_nt: TGTGCCAGCAGCTTAGCCCGAGGGAGGGACGCTACGCAGTATTTT; cdr3_aa: CASSLARGRDATQYF
j_call: TRBJ2-1; v_call: TRBV20-1; clone_size: .; d_call: TRBD2; cdr3_length: 16; cdr3_nt: TGCAGTGCTAGAGCCTTAGCGGGGGCCTCCTACAATGAGCAGTTCTTC; cdr3_aa: CSARALAGASYNEQFF
j_call: TRBJ2-7; v_call: TRBV7-6; clone_size: .; d_call: .; cdr3_length: 20; cdr3_nt: TGTGCCAGCAGCTCCAGCTTCGGTGGCTTTTTGACAGATTTAAATTGCGAGCAGTACTTC; cdr3_aa: CASSSSFGGFLTDLNCEQYF
j_call: TRBJ1-1; v_call: TRBV9; clone_size: .; d_call: .; cdr3_length: 13; cdr3_nt: TGTGCCAGCAGCTCGGACATGAACACTGAAGCTTTCTTT; cdr3_aa: CASSSDMNTEAFF
j_call: TRBJ1-1; v_call: TRBV5-1; clone_size: .; d_call: .; cdr3_length: 16; cdr3_nt: TGCGCCAGCAGCGGGCAGGGGAGGATCTTGAACACTGAAGCTTTCTTT; cdr3_aa: CASSGQGRILNTEAFF
j_call: TRBJ2-3; v_call: TRBV4-2; clone_size: .; d_call: TRBD2; cdr3_length: 16; cdr3_nt: TGTGCCAGTAGCCAGGTGGGCGGGGGGTCCGCAGATACGCAGTATTTT; cdr3_aa: CASSQVGGGSADTQYF
j_call: TRBJ2-3; v_call: TRBV6-5; clone_size: .; d_call: .; cdr3_length: 12; cdr3_nt: TGTGCCAGCACGTCAATGTCGGATACGCAGTATTTT; cdr3_aa: CASTSMSDTQYF
j_call: TRBJ2-3; v_call: TRBV5-5; clone_size: .; d_call: .; cdr3_length: 17; cdr3_nt: TGTGCCAGCAGCTTGGGAACAGGAAACTTATACACAGATACGCAGTATTTT; cdr3_aa: CASSLGTGNLYTDTQYF
j_call: TRBJ2-5; v_call: TRBV20-1; clone_size: .; d_call: .; cdr3_length: 15; cdr3_nt: TGCAGTGCTAGAGATGTCAGCTCTGGGTACAATGAGCAGTACTTC; cdr3_aa: CSARDVSSGYNEQYF
j_call: TRBJ1-2; v_call: TRBV24-1; clone_size: many; d_call: TRBD1; cdr3_length: 17; cdr3_nt: TGTGCCACCAGTGATGGGGGACAGGGGACCGGTAACTATGGCTACACCTTC; cdr3_aa: CATSDGGQGTGNYGYTF
j_call: TRBJ2-1; v_call: TRBV29-1; clone_size: .; d_call: TRBD2; cdr3_length: 14; cdr3_nt: TGCAGCGTTGCGGTAGCGGGGACCTACAATGAGCAGTTCTTC; cdr3_aa: CSVAVAGTYNEQFF
j_call: TRBJ1-1; v_call: TRBV20-1; clone_size: .; d_call: .; cdr3_length: 14; cdr3_nt: TGCAGTGCTAGGAATGCTTTTGGAGGAACTGAAGCTTTCTTT; cdr3_aa: CSARNAFGGTEAFF
j_call: TRBJ2-2; v_call: TRBV29-1; clone_size: many; d_call: .; cdr3_length: 15; cdr3_nt: TGCAGCGTTTCCCGGACCCAGGGTAACACCGGGGAGCTGTTTTTT; cdr3_aa: CSVSRTQGNTGELFF
j_call: TRBJ1-1; v_call: TRBV2; clone_size: few; d_call: .; cdr3_length: 14; cdr3_nt: TGTGCCAGCAGTGTAGACGGGGGGGGCACTGAAGCTTTCTTT; cdr3_aa: CASSVDGGGTEAFF
j_call: TRBJ2-3; v_call: TRBV7-9; clone_size: .; d_call: .; cdr3_length: 16; cdr3_nt: TGTGCCAGCAGCTTAATCCGCGGCAGGGGCACAGATACGCAGTATTTT; cdr3_aa: CASSLIRGRGTDTQYF
j_call: TRBJ2-7; v_call: TRBV3-1; clone_size: once; d_call: .; cdr3_length: 16; cdr3_nt: TGTGCCAGCAGCCAAGACCATACAGGCTCTTCCTACGAGCAGTACTTC; cdr3_aa: CASSQDHTGSSYEQYF
j_call: TRBJ2-1; v_call: TRBV4-1; clone_size: .; d_call: .; cdr3_length: 14; cdr3_nt: TGCGCCAGCAGCGCTCGACAGTCCCTAGAGACCCAGTTCTTC; cdr3_aa: CASSARQSLETQFF
j_call: TRBJ2-6; v_call: TRBV9; clone_size: many; d_call: .; cdr3_length: 15; cdr3_nt: TGTGCCAGCAGCGTTCACTTCTCTGGGGCCAACGTCCTGACTTTC; cdr3_aa: CASSVHFSGANVLTF
j_call: TRBJ1-6; v_call: TRBV9; clone_size: .; d_call: .; cdr3_length: 17; cdr3_nt: TGTGCCAGCAGCGTAACCGGGGGAATTACGGGGAATTCACCCCTCCACTTT; cdr3_aa: CASSVTGGITGNSPLHF
j_call: TRBJ2-1; v_call: TRBV3-1; clone_size: .; d_call: .; cdr3_length: 13; cdr3_nt: TGTGCCAGCAGCCTTTGGGCTTACAATGAGCAGTTCTTC; cdr3_aa: CASSLWAYNEQFF
j_call: TRBJ2-1; v_call: TRBV20-1; clone_size: .; d_call: TRBD1; cdr3_length: 15; cdr3_nt: TGCAGTGCCGCGATGGGACAGGGGGTCAAGAATGAGCGGTTCTTC; cdr3_aa: CSAAMGQGVKNERFF
j_call: TRBJ2-2; v_call: TRBV4-3; clone_size: few; d_call: .; cdr3_length: 16; cdr3_nt: TGCGCCAGCAGCCAAGACCCTGGGGGTGAAACCGGGGAGCTGTTTTTT; cdr3_aa: CASSQDPGGETGELFF
j_call: TRBJ1-1; v_call: TRBV15; clone_size: once; d_call: .; cdr3_length: 14; cdr3_nt: TGTGCCACCAGCAGTGGGGATGTGAACACTGAAGCTTTCTTT; cdr3_aa: CATSSGDVNTEAFF
j_call: TRBJ2-7; v_call: TRBV13; clone_size: few; d_call: .; cdr3_length: 15; cdr3_nt: TGTGCCAGCAGCTTAGGATCGGCGGGTCCGTACGAGCAGTACTTC; cdr3_aa: CASSLGSAGPYEQYF
j_call: TRBJ1-1; v_call: TRBV4-3; clone_size: .; d_call: TRBD1; cdr3_length: 15; cdr3_nt: TGCGCCAGCAGCCAGATCAGGGGGCTGAACACTGAAGCTTTCTTT; cdr3_aa: CASSQIRGLNTEAFF
j_call: TRBJ2-7; v_call: TRBV28; clone_size: few; d_call: .; cdr3_length: 16; cdr3_nt: TGTGCCAGCAGTTGGCTTGACGGCGGCTCTCGCTACGAGCAGTACTTC; cdr3_aa: CASSWLDGGSRYEQYF
j_call: TRBJ2-1; v_call: TRBV7-8; clone_size: few; d_call: TRBD2; cdr3_length: 15; cdr3_nt: TGTGCCAGCAGCTTACACGGCGGGGGGGCCCATGAGCAGTTCTTC; cdr3_aa: CASSLHGGGAHEQFF
j_call: TRBJ2-7; v_call: TRBV7-2; clone_size: .; d_call: TRBD1; cdr3_length: 19; cdr3_nt: TGTGCCAGCAGCCCTATGGCAGGGGGCTCCATTTACCGTTCCTACGAGCAGTACTTC; cdr3_aa: CASSPMAGGSIYRSYEQYF
j_call: TRBJ2-7; v_call: TRBV12-3/TRBV12-4; clone_size: many; d_call: TRBD2; cdr3_length: 13; cdr3_nt: TGTGCCAGCACCCTAGCGGGGGGCCTGGAGCAGTACTTC; cdr3_aa: CASTLAGGLEQYF